Presented here are 14 T cell receptor beta chains from one specimen sequenced in a study of T cell changes during pregnancy in multiple sclerosis (dated by TCRdb to between 2019 and 2020). Library generation was performed with the immunoSEQ multiplex PCR assay. In TCRdb, the immuneACCESS table is reduced to in-frame sequences with V and J assigned. These tables do not hold every clone; where another copy was compared, an unresolved V gene accounts for under half, and the others remain unexplained. The sample records about 45,000 clones, approximately 91% of which are singletons. Jointly, the top ten make up roughly 1.4% of the sample. The sequenced sample was PBMCs (not recorded whether the cells were cultured). These receptors all stem from a female donor with multiple sclerosis, enrolled in a pregnancy study.

The chain couples TRBV10-3 to TRBJ2-5, with D perhaps given as TRBD1 or TRBD2 (5 bases each). The CDR3 length is 14 residues. Trimming removed 10 bases at V and 0 bases at J, with 15 bases between. Germline V gives CDR1 ENHRY, CDR2 SYGVKD. CDR3 DNA: TGTGCCAGTACATGGGGGTATGACCAAGAGACCCAGTACTTC. Protein sequence: CASTWGYDQETQYF.

The V and J genes are TRBV30 and TRBJ1-1; perhaps TRBD1 as D (5 bases). V dropped 3 bases and J dropped 8 bases, with 13 bases sitting between them. Germline-derived CDR1 and CDR2 are GTSNPN and SVGIG (reference sequence). The CDR3 extends over 12 amino acids. The CDR3 is CAWRTGTPEAFF. DNA of the CDR3: TGTGCCTGGAGGACCGGGACTCCGGAAGCTTTCTTT.

Here the CDR3 reads CASSPRTGQETQYF. The CDR3 region has the DNA TGTGCCAGCTCACCTAGGACAGGCCAAGAGACCCAGTACTTC. The rearrangement uses TRBV18 and TRBJ2-5, with 7 bases identical to TRBD1. Germline CDR1 reads KGHSH; CDR2 reads LQKENI. After removal of 3 bases from V and 1 base from J, the junction contained 2 bases not matched to a gene. The CDR3 has 14 residues.

The chain uses TRBV10-2 and TRBJ1-2; D ambiguous. The CDR3 is 13 residues long. With 4 bases removed from V and 1 base from J, the gap between germline ends came to 7 bases. The germline gives CDR1 WSHSY, CDR2 SAAADI. The CDR3 DNA reads TGCGCCAGCAGTGTAGAGGATAACTATGGCTACACCTTC. Translating gives CASSVEDNYGYTF.

V usage is TRBV4-2 and J usage is TRBJ2-1, with 10 bases lining up with TRBD2. Germline V gene lookup returns CDR1 LGHNA and CDR2 YNFKEQ. Germline trimming cut 4 bases from V and 4 bases from J; bases unmatched to any gene: 7. CDR3 length: 16 residues. CDR3 sequence: CASSPRRTSGYNEQFF. The CDR3 DNA follows: TGTGCCAGCAGCCCCCGAAGGACTAGCGGATACAATGAGCAGTTCTTC.

The chain carries TRBV18 and TRBJ1-3, with D possibly TRBD1 on 6 matching bases. The germline V gene encodes CDR1 KGHSH and CDR2 LQKENI. V was pared by 6 bases and J by 2 bases, with 20 bases between. CDR3 length: 17 amino acids. This CDR3 reads CASSLLNPGATGNTIYF. The DNA for the CDR3 is TGTGCCAGCTCGCTGTTGAATCCGGGGGCCACTGGAAACACCATATATTTT.

CDR3 sequence (DNA): TGTGCCAGCAGTTTAGGACTGATTAACACTGAAGCTTTCTTT. It translates to CASSLGLINTEAFF. This chain connects TRBV28 to TRBJ1-1; D not certain. Per germline, CDR1 MDHEN and CDR2 SYDVKM. The V and J ends lost 2 bases and 2 bases respectively, with 9 bases between them. The CDR3 is 14 residues long.

The chain employs TRBV9 and TRBJ2-3; 8 bases match TRBD2. Germline CDR1 and CDR2: SGDLS and YYNGEE. V gave up 3 bases and J gave up 3 bases; unmatched junction bases: 9. The CDR3 has 16 amino acids. The CDR3: CASSAPTSDPTDTQYF. The CDR3 DNA reads as TGTGCCAGCAGCGCCCCGACTAGCGATCCAACAGATACGCAGTATTTT.

V and J are TRBV7-9 and TRBJ2-1; D call uncertain. CDR3 length: 13 amino acids. V lost 5 bases and J lost 1, with 6 bases in between. The germline CDR1 and CDR2 sequences are SEHNR and FQNEAQ (reference sequence). For the CDR3, the DNA is TGTGCCAGCAGCCCCCGGTCCTACAATGAGCAGTTCTTC. Its protein product is CASSPRSYNEQFF.

The chain employs TRBV7-3 and TRBJ2-2, with D uncertain. The germline V gene encodes CDR1 SGHTA and CDR2 FQGTGA. The CDR3 runs to 18 residues. V was pared by 3 bases and J by 0 bases, with 17 bases between. CDR3 protein: CASSLLHRGPSNTGELFF. Here the CDR3 DNA reads TGTGCCAGCAGCTTGCTTCATCGAGGACCATCGAACACCGGGGAGCTGTTTTTT.

The chain employs TRBV28 and TRBJ1-1; weak D call: TRBD1 (6 bases). The V end lost 3 bases, the J end lost 1 base, and 15 bases lay between the germline ends. The germline V gene encodes CDR1 MDHEN and CDR2 SYDVKM. This CDR3 comprises 16 residues. The chain's CDR3 is CASSFGFEGQNTEAFF. Written as DNA, the CDR3 is TGTGCCAGCAGTTTTGGGTTTGAGGGACAGAACACTGAAGCTTTCTTT.

The V gene is TRBV7-2, the J gene TRBJ2-1, with TRBD1 matching 8 bases. Germline CDR1 reads SGHTA; CDR2 reads FQGNSA. Losses at the gene ends were 3 bases for V and 8 bases for J; bases not matched to a gene: 9. This CDR3 has 15 amino acids. The CDR3 DNA sequence: TGTGCCAGCAGCTTGGGAGGACAGGGTAACGATGAGCAGTTCTTC. This translates into CASSLGGQGNDEQFF.

This chain uses TRBV27 with TRBJ1-4; D might be TRBD1 (5 bases). Trimming pared 4 bases from V and 0 bases from J, leaving 12 bases between. Germline CDR1 reads MNHEY; CDR2 reads SMNVEV (reference sequence). This CDR3 has 16 amino acids. The CDR3 sequence is CASSSSRGATNEKLFF. CDR3 bases: TGTGCCAGCAGTTCTAGTAGAGGGGCAACTAATGAAAAACTGTTTTTT.

The chain uses TRBV25-1 and TRBJ1-5; tentative D call: TRBD1 (5 bases). The CDR3 has 14 amino acids. CDR1 MGHDK and CDR2 SYGVNS come from the germline V gene. V was clipped by 6 bases and J by 3 bases, with 12 bases between them. The CDR3: CASRDQGDNQPQHF. The CDR3 nucleotides are TGTGCCAGCAGGGACCAGGGCGACAATCAGCCCCAGCATTTT.